This TCR beta chain was profiled in a study of blood T cell repertoires in COVID-19. Study-level information: PBMCs, B-cell-depleted T cells, or T cells provided the cDNA or gDNA that made up the material.

Here immunoSEQ multiplex PCR was the method, and the copy in TCRdb shows in-frame clones only, minus some. This repertoire shows more than 45,000 clones, 60% to 85% found once; its top ten account for under 5%. J lost 2 bases, V lost 4 bases, and 4 bases had no gene match. CDR1 and CDR2 (germline): SNHLY, FYNNEI. The CDR3 extends over 15 amino acids. The rearrangement joins TRBV2 to TRBJ2-7; 11 bases fit TRBD2. The sequence came from a human donor in a cohort sampled during active COVID-19. The sample was peripheral blood. The CDR3 coding sequence is TGTGCCAGCAGTGCACAGACTAGCGGGACCTACGAGCAGTACTTC. Translation gives CASSAQTSGTYEQYF.